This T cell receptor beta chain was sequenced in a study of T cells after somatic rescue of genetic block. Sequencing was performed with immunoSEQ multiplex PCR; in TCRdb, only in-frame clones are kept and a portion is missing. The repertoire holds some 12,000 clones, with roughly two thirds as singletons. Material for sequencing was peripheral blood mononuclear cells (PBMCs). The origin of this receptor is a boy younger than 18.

DNA for the CDR3: TGTGCCAGCAGTTGGCTAGCGGGGCACAATGAGCAGTTCTTC. It codes for CASSWLAGHNEQFF. J is TRBJ2-1 and V is TRBV27; TRBD2 agrees at 9 bases. From germline, CDR1 is MNHEY and CDR2 SMNVEV (reference sequence). The trim removed 4 bases at V and 5 bases at J, leaving 3 bases unmatched. The CDR3 has 14 amino acids.